These 8 T cell receptor beta chains came from one sample sequenced in a study of shared clonotypes between healthy human individuals. The assay was immunoSEQ multiplex PCR, and TCRdb's table has in-frame clones only and misses some. The sample has hundreds of thousands of clones, 95% to 98% seen once. The naive CD8 subset, CD45RO-negative cells positively selected for CCR7, excluded terminally differentiated effector memory CD45RA+ cells. Specimen: naive CD8+ T cells sorted from blood. Receptors originate from a man aged 25 to 40 in good health.

About this clone itself: One end of the junction does not line up with germline, which may come from a read error. V usage is TRBV18 and J usage is TRBJ2-7, with 11 bases lining up with TRBD1. The CDR3 is 16 residues long. The germline V gene has CDR1 KGHSH and CDR2 LQKENI. The CDR3 coding sequence is TGTACCAGCTCACCTCTCGGGACAGGGGGCTCCTACGAGCAGTACTTC. Amino acids: CTSSPLGTGGSYEQYF.

V usage is TRBV18 and J usage is TRBJ2-7, with unresolved D. Trimming pared 1 base from V and 1 base from J, leaving 5 bases between. Germline lookup yields CDR1 KGHSH and CDR2 LQKENI. This CDR3 has 13 residues. CDR3 coding DNA: TGTGCCAGCTCACCACAAGAATCCTACGAGCAGTACTTC. Translated, it gives CASSPQESYEQYF.

The V and J genes are TRBV6-6 and TRBJ2-4; D call uncertain. The CDR3 is made up of 13 amino acids. Per the germline V gene, CDR1 is MNHNY and CDR2 is SVGAGI (reference sequence). Trimming took 2 bases from V and 1 from J, leaving 3 bases between them. The CDR3 protein is CASSYGAKNIQYF. CDR3 nucleotide sequence: TGTGCCAGCAGTTACGGGGCCAAAAACATTCAGTACTTC.

V usage is TRBV29-1 and J usage is TRBJ2-5, with D maybe TRBD2 (5 bases). Per the germline V gene, CDR1 is SQVTM and CDR2 is ANQGSEA. This CDR3 is built from 13 residues. Trimming took 2 bases from V and 4 from J, leaving 11 bases between them. CDR3 sequence: CSVEPGAGETQYF. The CDR3 DNA sequence: TGCAGCGTTGAACCGGGTGCGGGAGAGACCCAGTACTTC.

The chain has TRBV7-3 and TRBJ1-2, with 10 positions matching TRBD1. The CDR3 has 14 residues. The trim removed 2 bases at V and 6 bases at J, leaving 3 bases unmatched. The germline CDR1 and CDR2 sequences are SGHTA and FQGTGA. The CDR3 DNA reads as TGTGCCAGCAGCTTATCAGGGACAGGGGATGGCTACACCTTC. Translated: CASSLSGTGDGYTF.

This chain connects TRBV29-1 to TRBJ1-1; a possible D gene is TRBD1 (6 bases). CDR3 length: 15 amino acids. With 1 base removed from V and 1 base from J, the gap between germline ends came to 13 bases. From germline, CDR1 is SQVTM and CDR2 ANQGSEA. The chain's CDR3 is CSVEARGHKNTEAFF. Here the CDR3 DNA reads TGCAGCGTTGAAGCCAGGGGACACAAGAACACTGAAGCTTTCTTT.

The chain uses TRBV14 and TRBJ2-6; 8 bases align to TRBD2. The CDR3 consists of 16 residues. Per germline, CDR1 SGHDN and CDR2 FVKESK. Trimming cost V 4 bases and J 2 bases; bases outside gene matches: 4. In DNA, the CDR3 is TGTGCCAGCAGCCCCAATAGCGGGACTGGGGCCAACGTCCTGACTTTC. Translating it yields CASSPNSGTGANVLTF.

CDR3 residues: CASSFQGEQFF. In DNA, the CDR3 is TGTGCCAGCAGTTTTCAGGGGGAGCAGTTCTTC. V is TRBV28 and J is TRBJ2-1; D is perhaps TRBD1 (6 bases). Per germline, CDR1 MDHEN and CDR2 SYDVKM. V was shortened by 3 bases and J by 10 bases, with 7 bases between the two germline ends. CDR3 length: 11 residues.